What follows is one T cell receptor (beta chain) and its context. Antigen: not known. Germline-derived CDR1 and CDR2 are MNHEY and SVGAGI. CDR3 size: 15 residues. The sample's time point: week 23, last vaccination. Doses comprised 300 ug of mutant IDH1 20-mer peptide each, plus topical imiquimod. Tumors from donors were new WHO grade 3 or 4 IDH1-mutant astrocytomas with ATRX loss. The data were obtained in a study of a mutant IDH1 vaccine in newly diagnosed glioma. As for the study in general: Vaccination was launched 4-6 weeks after radiotherapy alone, or with temozolomide cycles. Patients under treatment included approximately 62% males and 37.5% females and had a mean age of around 43 years.

TCRdb keeps only in-frame clones here, not all; method: immunoSEQ multiplex PCR. This table has 43,000 or so clones, 84% appearing once. General study results and limits: Of all patients, nearly 95% showed vaccine-induced immune responses.

The chain joins TRBV6-5 to TRBJ2-5, with 9 positions matching TRBD2. The J call may be faulty, since TRBJ2-7 better matches the DNA end. The source of this sequence is a woman in her late teens or twenties with glioma. Some clones in this sample may be carry-over from other donors' samples. Sequencing was performed on PBMCs, taken from a glioma patient whose treatment included an IDH1 peptide vaccine. Here the CDR3 DNA reads TGTGCCAGCAGTTACTCGACTAGCGGTTCCTACGAGCAGTACTTC. Amino acids: CASSYSTSGSYEQYF.